Listed below are T cell receptor beta chains from one sample, sequenced in a study of CD8+ T cells in alopecia areata. Only in-frame clones appear in the TCRdb table, and some are missing; sequencing was by immunoSEQ multiplex PCR. Seen here are 150,000 or so clones, approximately 65% observed once, and the top ten hold approximately 0.91%. Material: CD4+ T cells sorted from blood, obtained at week 4, from a patient treated with tofacitinib. These receptors originate from a human donor with alopecia areata. The CDR3 runs from the conserved cysteine through the conserved F or W. The D gene is left open where the match is weak. Part of the rows lack a size; the others show once, few, many or a class for expanded clones.

abundance	d_gene	j_gene	v_gene	CDR3aa	CDR3nt
few	NA	TRBJ1-1	TRBV29-1	CSVTSTQGNTEAFF	TGCAGCGTTACTTCAACGCAGGGGAACACTGAAGCTTTCTTT
NA	NA	TRBJ2-2	TRBV29-1	CSVDTGRRAGELFF	TGCAGCGTTGATACAGGGAGGAGGGCCGGGGAGCTGTTTTTT
NA	TRBD2	TRBJ2-5	TRBV4-3	CASSQEGLAQETQYF	TGCGCCAGCAGCCAAGAGGGACTAGCCCAAGAGACCCAGTACTTC
NA	TRBD1	TRBJ1-5	TRBV7-9	CASSETGRQPQHF	TGTGCCAGCAGCGAGACAGGGAGACAGCCCCAGCATTTT
few	NA	TRBJ1-2	TRBV7-3	CASSLTAGLEGYTF	TGTGCCAGCAGCTTAACCGCAGGGTTGGAGGGCTACACCTTC
once	NA	TRBJ2-5	TRBV29-1	CSVEGPPGKETQYF	TGCAGCGTTGAAGGACCCCCGGGGAAAGAGACCCAGTACTTC
NA	TRBD1	TRBJ2-5	TRBV15	CATSLTGRQETQYF	TGTGCCACCAGCTTGACAGGGCGGCAAGAGACCCAGTACTTC
NA	NA	TRBJ2-1	TRBV15	CATSREKVALEQFF	TGTGCCACCAGCAGAGAAAAAGTAGCCCTAGAGCAGTTCTTC
NA	TRBD2	TRBJ2-1	TRBV29-1	CSVGLAGGSEQFF	TGCAGCGTTGGGCTAGCGGGGGGGTCGGAGCAGTTCTTC
NA	NA	TRBJ1-3	TRBV7-8	CASSSLWASPGVSGNTIYF	TGTGCCAGCAGCTCCCTATGGGCTAGTCCTGGGGTCTCTGGAAACACCATATATTTT
NA	TRBD2	TRBJ2-7	TRBV4-1	CASSLWLRGNYEQYF	TGCGCCAGCAGCCTATGGCTGCGGGGGAACTACGAGCAGTACTTC
NA	NA	TRBJ2-7	TRBV5-6	CASSLRSGKSYEQYF	TGTGCCAGCAGCTTGAGGTCAGGAAAATCCTACGAGCAGTACTTC
NA	NA	TRBJ2-1	TRBV6-5	CASGRGEQFF	TGTGCCAGCGGCCGGGGTGAGCAGTTCTTC
NA	NA	TRBJ1-4	TRBV30	CAWRKLGVGEKLFF	TGTGCCTGGAGAAAATTAGGGGTAGGGGAAAAACTGTTTTTT
NA	NA	TRBJ2-7	TRBV27	CASSFSGVYEQYF	TGTGCCAGCAGTTTTTCGGGGGTCTACGAGCAGTACTTC
few	NA	TRBJ1-1	TRBV30	CAWSGTAGTTEAFF	TGTGCCTGGAGTGGGACGGCAGGGACCACTGAAGCTTTCTTT
few	NA	TRBJ2-1	TRBV10-3	CATRQGWDEQFF	TGTGCCACCCGGCAGGGATGGGATGAGCAGTTCTTC
few	TRBD2	TRBJ2-1	TRBV5-6	CASSPDLAGGGEQFF	TGTGCCAGCAGCCCCGATCTAGCGGGGGGAGGTGAGCAGTTCTTC
few	TRBD1	TRBJ1-5	TRBV10-3	CAISKDRGGNQPQHF	TGTGCCATCAGTAAGGACAGGGGAGGCAATCAGCCCCAGCATTTT
few	NA	TRBJ2-3	TRBV5-6	CASSEYRDPDSTDTQYF	TGTGCCAGCAGCGAATACCGGGACCCCGACAGCACAGATACGCAGTATTTT
NA	NA	TRBJ2-5	TRBV29-1	CSVEQGGFGRFQETQYF	TGCAGCGTTGAACAGGGAGGTTTCGGTCGGTTCCAAGAGACCCAGTACTTC
NA	NA	TRBJ1-6	TRBV6-5	CASSYSTESPLHF	TGTGCCAGCAGTTACTCGACCGAGTCACCCCTCCACTTT
NA	TRBD1	TRBJ1-6	TRBV6-5	CASSYLRTGNNSPLHF	TGTGCCAGCAGTTACCTTCGGACAGGGAATAATTCACCCCTCCACTTT
NA	TRBD1	TRBJ2-7	TRBV30	CAWKAPDRGLEQYF	TGTGCCTGGAAGGCCCCCGACAGGGGGCTCGAGCAGTACTTC
NA	NA	TRBJ1-5	TRBV18	CASSPGSNQPQHF	TGTGCCAGCTCACCGGGGAGCAATCAGCCCCAGCATTTT
NA	TRBD1	TRBJ2-1	TRBV30	CAWSVSHRGPYNEQFF	TGTGCCTGGAGTGTATCCCACAGGGGACCCTACAATGAGCAGTTCTTC
NA	NA	TRBJ1-5	TRBV30	CAWMGASNQPQHF	TGTGCCTGGATGGGGGCTAGCAATCAGCCCCAGCATTTT
NA	NA	TRBJ1-6	TRBV27	CASSLLRGGSYNSPLHF	TGTGCCAGCAGTTTACTGAGGGGTGGCTCCTATAATTCACCCCTCCACTTT
NA	NA	TRBJ2-5	TRBV30	CAWSIGDPAPRETQYF	TGTGCCTGGAGTATTGGGGACCCGGCTCCGAGGGAGACCCAGTACTTC